The 5 T cell receptor beta chains listed next were all sequenced from one sample in a study of cytomegalovirus exposure and HLA in healthy donors. The PCR had 60 Vbeta and 13 Jbeta primers. Some clones are missing from TCRdb's copy, which holds only in-frame ones; the method was immunoSEQ multiplex PCR. Of 95,000 to 100,000 clones in the sample, 75% were seen once. Input material: PBMCs. These receptors all stem from a man aged 50 or older in good health and CMV-seronegative.

The genes are TRBV5-1 and TRBJ1-4, with 11 bases matching TRBD1. V lost 8 bases to trimming and J lost 3 bases; unmatched junction nucleotides: 6. The CDR3 has 15 amino acids. CDR1 and CDR2 (germline): SGHRS, YFSETQ. For the CDR3, the DNA is TGCGCCAGTGGACAGGGGGCGCAGGCTAATGAAAAACTGTTTTTT. Residues: CASGQGAQANEKLFF.

The chain joins TRBV5-1 to TRBJ2-7, with 15 bases identical to TRBD2. CDR3 length: 18 amino acids. With 1 base clipped from V and 4 bases from J, the junction kept 9 bases outside the gene matches. Germline V gene data show CDR1 as SGHRS and CDR2 as YFSETQ. The CDR3 bases are TGCGCCAGCAGCTTGACCTCCGGGACTAGCGGGAGGTCGTACGAGCAGTACTTC. As protein: CASSLTSGTSGRSYEQYF.

The chain couples TRBV30 to TRBJ2-3; 7 bases map to TRBD1. This CDR3 region has 14 residues. The germline V gene has CDR1 GTSNPN and CDR2 SVGIG (reference sequence). The V segment lost 4 bases and the J segment 1 base; nucleotides outside the gene matches: 5. In DNA form, the CDR3 reads TGTGCCTGGAACAGGGGCGCGGGCACAGATACGCAGTATTTT. Encoded protein: CAWNRGAGTDTQYF.

V gene TRBV30 combines with J gene TRBJ2-4, with D tentatively TRBD2 (7 bases). This CDR3 region has 13 residues. Trimming stripped 8 bases from V and 7 bases from J, with 18 bases between. Germline values: CDR1 GTSNPN, CDR2 SVGIG (reference sequence). The CDR3 DNA reads TGTGCCGGACACAGGGACGGGGGGAACATTCAGTACTTC. It is translated as CAGHRDGGNIQYF.

V usage is TRBV6-5 and J usage is TRBJ2-7, with TRBD1 matching 9 bases. The length of the CDR3 is 15 residues. Germline V gene lookup returns CDR1 MNHEY and CDR2 SVGAGI. J lost 6 bases, V lost 0 bases, and 6 bases had no gene match. The CDR3 DNA follows: TGTGCCAGCAGTTACTCTCTGGGACAGGGAGGCGAGCAGTACTTC. This codes for CASSYSLGQGGEQYF.